The entry that follows covers one T cell receptor beta chain sequence. The antigen is not known. This sample is drawn from a study of blood T cells in healthy people across ages. A J-beta primer mix and a sample-barcoded 5' primer were used in a second PCR of about 7 to 11 cycles. TCRdb independently ran MiXCR on the 5' RACE reads; one entry per CDR3 protein. The sample contains 760,000 or so distinct CDR3 sequences, around 25% of which appear only once. Study-wide results and caveats: PBMCs that were unsorted prevented a conclusive naive versus antigen-experienced comparison.

These data were likewise used in another study, on T cells of mothers and their children. From that paper: A few healthy Caucasian mothers gave samples, and so did their six children.

This sequence originates from a boy between 10 and 17 years old in good health. Sequenced material: blood.

The CDR3, as DNA: TGTGCCAGCAGTGAATCTGGGGTCGGCGAGCAGTACTTC. Translating it yields CASSESGVGEQYF. The V gene is TRBV6-1, the J gene TRBJ2-5; D gene ambiguous. The J call is in doubt because the DNA end fits TRBJ2-7 better. The CDR3 covers 13 residues. Per germline, CDR1 MNHNS and CDR2 SASEGT.